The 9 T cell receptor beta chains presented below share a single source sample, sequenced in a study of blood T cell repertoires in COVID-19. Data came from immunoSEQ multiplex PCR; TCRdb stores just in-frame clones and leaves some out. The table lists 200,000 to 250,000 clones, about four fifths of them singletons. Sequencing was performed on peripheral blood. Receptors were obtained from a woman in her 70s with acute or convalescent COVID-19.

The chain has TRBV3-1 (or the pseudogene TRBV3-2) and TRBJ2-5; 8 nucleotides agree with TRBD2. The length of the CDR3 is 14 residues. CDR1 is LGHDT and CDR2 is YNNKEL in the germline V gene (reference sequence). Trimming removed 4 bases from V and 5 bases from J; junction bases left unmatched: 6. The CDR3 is CASSRSGGGETQYF. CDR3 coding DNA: TGTGCCAGCAGCCGAAGCGGGGGAGGCGAGACCCAGTACTTC.

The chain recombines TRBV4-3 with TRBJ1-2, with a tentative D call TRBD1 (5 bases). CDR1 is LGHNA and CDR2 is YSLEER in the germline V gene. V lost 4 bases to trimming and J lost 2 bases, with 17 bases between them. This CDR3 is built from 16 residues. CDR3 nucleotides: TGCGCCAGCAGCCTCCAAACCTGGCCAGGGAACTATGGCTACACCTTC. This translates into CASSLQTWPGNYGYTF.

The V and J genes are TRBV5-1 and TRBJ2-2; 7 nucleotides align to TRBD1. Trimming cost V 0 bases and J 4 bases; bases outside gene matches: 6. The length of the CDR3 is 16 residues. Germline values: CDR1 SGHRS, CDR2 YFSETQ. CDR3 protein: CASSLAGQAGTGELFF. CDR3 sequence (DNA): TGCGCCAGCAGCTTGGCCGGACAGGCGGGCACCGGGGAGCTGTTTTTT.

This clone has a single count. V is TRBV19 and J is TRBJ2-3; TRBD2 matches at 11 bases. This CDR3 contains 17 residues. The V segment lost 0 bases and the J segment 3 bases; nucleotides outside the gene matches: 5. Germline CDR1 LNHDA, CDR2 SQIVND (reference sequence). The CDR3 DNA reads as TGTGCCAGTAGTATAGACGCTAGCGGGGGGCGGACAGATACGCAGTATTTT. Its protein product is CASSIDASGGRTDTQYF.

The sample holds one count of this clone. The CDR3 coding sequence is TGTGCCAGCAGTAAACAGGGGGCTTCAACTAATGAAAAACTGTTTTTT. Its protein product is CASSKQGASTNEKLFF. The V call is TRBV27, the J call TRBJ1-4, with TRBD1 matching 9 bases. The CDR3 spans 16 residues. J was trimmed by 0 bases and V by 5 bases; bases with no gene match: 4. Per germline, CDR1 MNHEY and CDR2 SMNVEV (reference sequence).

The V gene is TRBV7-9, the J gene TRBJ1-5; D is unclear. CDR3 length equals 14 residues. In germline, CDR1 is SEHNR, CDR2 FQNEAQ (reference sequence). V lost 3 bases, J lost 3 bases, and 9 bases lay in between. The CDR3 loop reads CASSLAAANQPQHF. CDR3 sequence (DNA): TGTGCCAGCAGCTTGGCGGCAGCCAATCAGCCCCAGCATTTT.

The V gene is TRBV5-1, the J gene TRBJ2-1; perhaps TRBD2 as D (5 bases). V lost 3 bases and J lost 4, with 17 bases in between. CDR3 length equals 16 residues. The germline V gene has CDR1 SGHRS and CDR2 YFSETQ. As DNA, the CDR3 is TGCGCCAGCAGCTCCACGAAGGGCCGGACTTACAATGAGCAGTTCTTC. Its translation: CASSSTKGRTYNEQFF.

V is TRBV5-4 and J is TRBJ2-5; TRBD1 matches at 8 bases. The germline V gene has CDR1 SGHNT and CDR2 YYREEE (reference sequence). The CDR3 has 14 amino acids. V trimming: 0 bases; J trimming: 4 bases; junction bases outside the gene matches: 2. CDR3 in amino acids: CASSLGTGLETQYF. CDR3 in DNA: TGTGCCAGCAGCTTGGGGACAGGGTTAGAGACCCAGTACTTC.

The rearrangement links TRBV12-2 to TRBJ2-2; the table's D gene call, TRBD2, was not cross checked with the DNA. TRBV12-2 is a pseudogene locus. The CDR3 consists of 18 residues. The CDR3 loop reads CASRARTSGAKDTGELFF. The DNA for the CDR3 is TGTGCAAGTCGCGCCCGGACTAGCGGGGCCAAAGACACCGGGGAGCTGTTTTTT.